The 14 T cell receptor beta chains given below trace back to one sample, sequenced in a study of OX40 agonist ivuxolimab in advanced cancers. Only in-frame clones appear in the TCRdb table, and some are missing; sequencing was by immunoSEQ multiplex PCR. The table includes nearly 95,000 clones, roughly 94% detected once. This specimen was CD4+ or CD8+ T cells sorted from blood, taken in a trial of the OX40 agonist ivuxolimab. Receptors originate from an adult with an advanced solid tumor such as melanoma, head and neck, liver or kidney cancer.

In its sample, this clone was seen once. This chain uses TRBV11-2 with TRBJ2-5; D call uncertain. The length of the CDR3 is 16 residues. Per germline, CDR1 SGHAT and CDR2 FQNNGV. V lost 5 bases and J lost 2, with 18 bases in between. The CDR3 is CASSPHLTEVQETQYF. CDR3 nucleotide sequence: TGTGCCAGCAGCCCCCACTTAACAGAAGTTCAAGAGACCCAGTACTTC.

The chain carries TRBV6-6 and TRBJ1-4; D not certain. V was pared by 2 bases and J by 6 bases, with 16 bases between. The CDR3 covers 16 residues. Germline V gives CDR1 MNHNY, CDR2 SVGAGI (reference sequence). CDR3 loop: CASSYLPGPIDEKLFF. CDR3 nucleotide sequence: TGTGCCAGCAGTTACCTGCCCGGGCCCATTGATGAAAAACTGTTTTTT.

The V call is TRBV11-2, the J call TRBJ1-2; 8 bases agree with TRBD1. The CDR3 extends over 19 amino acids. Germline V gene sequence: CDR1 SGHAT, CDR2 FQNNGV. With V trimmed by 0 bases and J by 3 bases, 15 bases remained unmatched. Written as DNA, the CDR3 is TGTGCCAGCAGCTTAGACCTAGGACAGGGTAACATCCCTCACTATGGCTACACCTTC. Translating it yields CASSLDLGQGNIPHYGYTF. The whole variable domain, filled in from reference TRBV11-2 and TRBJ1-2, reads EAGVAQSPRYKIIEKRQSVAFWCNPISGHATLYWYQQILGQGPKLLIQFQNNGVVDDSQLPKDRFSAERLKGVDSTLKIQPAKLEDSAVYLCASSLDLGQGNIPHYGYTFGSGTRLTVV.

This chain links TRBV5-4 with TRBJ2-7; D is unresolved. The CDR3 totals 13 residues. Germline V gene data show CDR1 as SGHNT and CDR2 as YYREEE (reference sequence). V was clipped by 1 base and J by 2 bases, with 7 bases between them. CDR3 region: CASSLTPAYEQYF. CDR3 DNA: TGTGCCAGCAGCTTGACGCCCGCCTACGAGCAGTACTTC.

The CDR3 here is CASSSGGSFGGPYNEQFF. The CDR3 nucleotides read TGTGCCAGCAGCTCAGGAGGATCATTTGGGGGCCCCTACAATGAGCAGTTCTTC. V usage is TRBV5-4 and J usage is TRBJ2-1; D may be TRBD1 (6 bases). Per the germline V gene, CDR1 is SGHNT and CDR2 is YYREEE (reference sequence). This CDR3 has 18 residues. Trimming pared 3 bases from V and 2 bases from J, leaving 21 bases between.

The rearrangement joins TRBV30 to TRBJ1-1; tentatively, D is TRBD1 (5 bases). CDR1 and CDR2 (germline): GTSNPN, SVGIG (reference sequence). Trimming took off 3 bases at V and 1 base at J, with 9 bases between the two ends. This CDR3 has 13 amino acids. CDR3 DNA sequence: TGTGCCTGGAGGTGGGGGGAGAACACTGAAGCTTTCTTT. Its protein is CAWRWGENTEAFF.

The V and J genes are TRBV7-9 and TRBJ2-3; D not resolved. This CDR3 comprises 12 residues. The germline gives CDR1 SEHNR, CDR2 FQNEAQ (reference sequence). Between the trimmed V and J ends, which lost 2 bases and 4 bases, there was a span of 4 bases. The CDR3: CASSLNADTQYF. DNA of the CDR3: TGTGCCAGCAGCTTAAACGCAGATACGCAGTATTTT.

V gene TRBV7-9 combines with J gene TRBJ2-3; 10 bases map to TRBD2. The junction had 8 bases not matched to a gene; V was cut back by 5 bases and J by 6 bases. The CDR3 is 15 amino acids. CDR1 and CDR2 from the germline V gene are SEHNR and FQNEAQ (reference sequence). The CDR3 DNA reads as TGTGCCAGCAGCCTCGGGACTAGCGTTAAGGATACGCAGTATTTT. It is translated as CASSLGTSVKDTQYF.

V and J are TRBV25-1 and TRBJ2-5; either TRBD1 or TRBD2 may supply D (5 bases each). Germline CDR1 MGHDK, CDR2 SYGVNS. V was pared by 4 bases and J by 1 base, with 13 bases between. This CDR3 is 15 amino acids long. The CDR3 protein is CASSGPGAPQETQYF. As DNA, the CDR3 is TGTGCCAGCAGTGGCCCCGGGGCCCCCCAAGAGACCCAGTACTTC.

V usage is TRBV6-5 and J usage is TRBJ2-1, with D tentatively TRBD1 (5 bases). The CDR3 length is 14 residues. Trimming shortened V by 5 bases and J by 5 bases, and 13 bases separated the two germline ends. Germline CDR1 is MNHEY and CDR2 is SVGAGI. The CDR3 DNA is TGTGCCAGCAGTCCCGACAGTACTGACAATGAGCAGTTCTTC. It specifies CASSPDSTDNEQFF.

The chain recombines TRBV27 with TRBJ1-1; D not certain. Germline CDR1 reads MNHEY; CDR2 reads SMNVEV (reference sequence). The CDR3 is 13 residues long. Trimming pared 5 bases from V and 0 bases from J, leaving 7 bases between. The CDR3 DNA is TGTGCCAGCAGTGTCATTATGAACACTGAAGCTTTCTTT. It encodes CASSVIMNTEAFF.

J is TRBJ1-2 and V is TRBV6-1; 8 bases line up with TRBD1. The V gene end was trimmed by 5 bases and the J gene end by 5 bases; junction bases not matched to a gene: 4. CDR1 is MNHNS, CDR2 SASEGT, per germline. The length of the CDR3 is 13 residues. Here the CDR3 reads CASSTGGPYGYTF. Written as DNA, the CDR3 is TGTGCCAGCAGTACAGGGGGTCCTTATGGCTACACCTTC.

The chain is built from TRBV2 and TRBJ1-2; no firm D call. CDR1 and CDR2 (germline): SNHLY, FYNNEI. This CDR3 region has 16 residues. Trimming cost V 0 bases and J 4 bases, with 15 bases left between them. CDR3 protein: CASSEAYVNPFYGYTF. The CDR3 DNA is TGTGCCAGCAGTGAAGCGTATGTCAATCCCTTCTATGGCTACACCTTC.

V gene TRBV30 combines with J gene TRBJ2-1, with a tentative D call TRBD1 (5 bases). The V end was cut by 6 bases, the J end by 10 bases, with 10 bases between. The CDR3 runs 10 residues. In germline, CDR1 is GTSNPN, CDR2 SVGIG (reference sequence). CDR3 region: CACTGTEQFF. The CDR3 DNA is TGTGCCTGTACAGGTACGGAGCAGTTCTTC. Together with reference TRBV30 and TRBJ2-1, the CDR3 gives the full variable domain: SQTIHQWPATLVQPVGSPLSLECTVEGTSNPNLYWYRQAAGRGLQLLFYSVGIGQISSEVPQNLSASRPQDRQFILSSKKLLLSDSGFYLCACTGTEQFFGPGTRLTVL.